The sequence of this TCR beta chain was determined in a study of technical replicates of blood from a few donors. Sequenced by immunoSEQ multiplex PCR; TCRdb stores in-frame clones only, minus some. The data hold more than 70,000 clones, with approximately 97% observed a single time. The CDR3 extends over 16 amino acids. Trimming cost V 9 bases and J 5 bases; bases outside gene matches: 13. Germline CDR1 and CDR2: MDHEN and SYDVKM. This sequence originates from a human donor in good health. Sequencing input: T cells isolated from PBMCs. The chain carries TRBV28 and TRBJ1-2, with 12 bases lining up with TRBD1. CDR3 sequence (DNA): TGTGCCAGAGTTCCGGGACAGGGGGCCGAACAATATGGCTACACCTTC. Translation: CARVPGQGAEQYGYTF.